This is a list of T cell receptor beta chains from one sample in a study of graft-versus-host responses after intestinal transplantation. TCRdb's table, derived via immunoSEQ multiplex PCR, lists solely in-frame clones and lacks some. Here the sample spans approximately 85,000 clones, about 91% being singletons. No antigen is known for these receptors. The specimen comprised unstimulated CD8+ T cells sorted from spleen or lymph node cells, sampled before transplant. These receptors all stem from a human donor who was the organ donor for an intestinal transplant. CDR3s include the opening cysteine and the closing phenylalanine or tryptophan. The D gene is left open where the match is weak. Not every row has a clone size; where given, it reads once, few, many or a size class.

size: NA
J: TRBJ2-1
V: TRBV5-4
D: TRBD2
CDR3: CASSLGLVANEQFF
DNA: TGTGCCAGCAGCCTAGGACTAGTAGCCAATGAGCAGTTCTTC

size: NA
J: TRBJ1-2
V: TRBV11-2
D: NA
CDR3: CASSLLTGRNYGYTF
DNA: TGTGCCAGCAGCTTACTTACAGGGAGAAACTATGGCTACACCTTC

size: NA
J: TRBJ2-3
V: TRBV5-1
D: TRBD1
CDR3: CASSLNFRDSSTDTQYF
DNA: TGCGCCAGCAGCTTGAATTTTAGGGACAGCAGCACAGATACGCAGTATTTT

size: NA
J: TRBJ2-3
V: TRBV19
D: TRBD2
CDR3: CASSRTSGATDTQYF
DNA: TGTGCCAGTAGTCGAACTAGCGGAGCCACAGATACGCAGTATTTT

size: NA
J: TRBJ1-1
V: TRBV11-2
D: NA
CDR3: CASSLKAFF
DNA: TGTGCCAGCAGCTTAAAAGCTTTCTTT

size: NA
J: TRBJ2-1
V: TRBV6-5
D: TRBD2
CDR3: CASSYGGLAGVNEQFF
DNA: TGTGCCAGCAGTTACGGGGGACTAGCGGGGGTCAATGAGCAGTTCTTC

size: NA
J: TRBJ2-7
V: TRBV2
D: NA
CDR3: CASLPGLGMGEQYF
DNA: TGTGCCAGCCTCCCGGGACTCGGGATGGGCGAGCAGTACTTC

size: once
J: TRBJ2-3
V: TRBV5-1
D: TRBD1
CDR3: CASSLWDSPTDTQYF
DNA: TGCGCCAGCAGCTTGTGGGACAGCCCCACAGATACGCAGTATTTT

size: NA
J: TRBJ2-1
V: TRBV5-5
D: NA
CDR3: CASSLSWGNEQFF
DNA: TGTGCCAGCAGCTTGAGTTGGGGGAATGAGCAGTTCTTC

size: NA
J: TRBJ2-1
V: TRBV5-1
D: TRBD1
CDR3: CASSAGTASYNEQFF
DNA: TGCGCCAGCAGTGCCGGGACAGCCTCCTACAATGAGCAGTTCTTC

size: NA
J: TRBJ2-1
V: TRBV29-1
D: NA
CDR3: CSVGVGEQFF
DNA: TGCAGCGTTGGGGTGGGTGAGCAGTTCTTC

size: NA
J: TRBJ1-5
V: TRBV6-6
D: NA
CDR3: CASSIRGEAGNQPQHF
DNA: TGTGCCAGCAGTATCCGGGGGGAAGCTGGTAACCAGCCCCAGCATTTT

size: NA
J: TRBJ2-7
V: TRBV29-1
D: NA
CDR3: CSVVGNSYEQYF
DNA: TGCAGCGTTGTGGGGAACTCCTACGAGCAGTACTTC

size: NA
J: TRBJ2-1
V: TRBV7-2
D: NA
CDR3: CASSLDPGVPYNEQFF
DNA: TGTGCCAGCAGCTTAGATCCGGGGGTCCCTTACAATGAGCAGTTCTTC

size: NA
J: TRBJ2-7
V: TRBV2
D: NA
CDR3: CASTRGGGTYEQYF
DNA: TGTGCCAGCACCCGAGGGGGGGGAACCTACGAGCAGTACTTC

size: once
J: TRBJ2-1
V: TRBV18
D: TRBD2
CDR3: CASSVFSGSYTYNEQFF
DNA: TGTGCCAGCTCAGTTTTTAGCGGGAGCTACACCTACAATGAGCAGTTCTTC

size: NA
J: TRBJ1-5
V: TRBV6-5
D: TRBD1
CDR3: CASSRGQGASQPQHF
DNA: TGTGCCAGCAGCCGGGGACAGGGGGCGAGTCAGCCCCAGCATTTT

size: NA
J: TRBJ2-1
V: TRBV10-3
D: NA
CDR3: CAISESRADYNEQFF
DNA: TGTGCCATCAGTGAATCCAGGGCCGACTACAATGAGCAGTTCTTC

size: NA
J: TRBJ1-2
V: TRBV4-1
D: NA
CDR3: CASSQVAGYYGYTF
DNA: TGCGCCAGCAGCCAAGTCGCGGGGTACTATGGCTACACCTTC

size: NA
J: TRBJ2-1
V: TRBV7-6
D: TRBD2
CDR3: CASSFGTSGGSYNEQFF
DNA: TGTGCCAGCAGTTTTGGGACTAGCGGGGGATCCTACAATGAGCAGTTCTTC